Included here is one T cell receptor beta chain sequence, with context. The CDR3 spans 15 residues. V was pared by 5 bases and J by 5 bases, with 4 bases of the junction left unmatched. CDR1 and CDR2 from the germline V gene are SGHVS and FNYEAQ. This sample was included in a study of blood T cell repertoires in COVID-19. Study-wide background: Samples of COVID-19 (acute and convalescent) were obtained from the United States, Italy and Spain. Sources were T cells, B-cell-depleted T cells, or PBMCs; the material itself was cDNA or gDNA.

Libraries were prepared by immunoSEQ multiplex PCR; TCRdb keeps only in-frame clonotypes and omits some of them. Counted here are 210,000 or so clones, about 92% occurring once; the ten biggest clones make up approximately 1.2%. The sequencing input was peripheral blood. V is TRBV7-6 and J is TRBJ2-1, with 12 bases lining up with TRBD2. This sequence originates from a man in his thirties or forties with acute or convalescent COVID-19. Here the CDR3 reads CASSRTSGEHNEQFF. CDR3 coding DNA: TGTGCCAGCAGCCGGACTAGCGGGGAACACAATGAGCAGTTCTTC.